Described below is a single T cell receptor (beta chain) sequence and its context. The record originates from a study of T cells in Graves' hyperthyroidism and ophthalmopathy. Overall study context: Peripheral blood draws took place at initial diagnosis, ahead of any treatment.

The CDR3 sequence is 17 residues long. Germline CDR1 is KGHDR and CDR2 is SFDVKD. V lost 4 bases to trimming and J lost 4 bases; unmatched junction nucleotides: 7. Each person with ophthalmopathy scored at least 3 on the Clinical Activity Score, reached NOSPECS grade 4 or higher, and had been ill under 3 months. TCR beta CDR3 regions were amplified from RNA. First-round RT-PCR targeting the TCR CDR3 was performed with the HTBI primer set. Via MiXCR, TCRdb re-called the multiplex PCR reads, giving one row per CDR3 protein. The sample carries 490,000 or so distinct CDR3 sequences, approximately 23% recorded once.

The chain uses TRBV24-1 and TRBJ2-2; 11 positions agree with TRBD1. The clonotype comes from a woman between 65 and 79 years old with Graves' ophthalmopathy. The specimen sequenced was blood. The DNA for the CDR3 is TGTGCCACCAGTGACTCCGGACAGGGGGCGGGCACCGGGGAGCTGTTTTTT. Its translation is CATSDSGQGAGTGELFF.